This T cell receptor beta chain was found in a study of T-cell memory formation after mild COVID-19. TCRdb passed the 5' RACE reads through MiXCR, listing each CDR3 protein once. The sample carries around 420,000 distinct CDR3 sequences, roughly 26% recorded once. The sequencing sample was made of PBMCs or a T cell subset sorted from them (not recorded which). The sequence was collected from an adult woman who had mild COVID-19 (a few samples of this study predate the infection). Cell type and time point are not known.

DNA for the CDR3: TGTGCCAGCAGCCATAAGACCGGGACAGTTGGTTATGGCTACACCTTC. Protein product: CASSHKTGTVGYGYTF. V and J are TRBV3-1 and TRBJ1-2; 7 bases line up with TRBD1. The CDR3 sequence is 16 residues long. The V gene end was trimmed by 3 bases and the J gene end by 5 bases; junction bases not matched to a gene: 12. The germline gives CDR1 LGHDT, CDR2 YNNKEL (reference sequence).